This is a list of T cell receptor beta chains from one sample in a study of beta chain features in type 1 diabetes. Only in-frame clones appear in the TCRdb table, and some are missing; sequencing was by immunoSEQ multiplex PCR. The sample has about 160,000 clones, less than 9.5% seen once. The material sequenced was central memory CD4+ T cells from blood. These receptor sequences come from a woman between 18 and 29 years old in good health. The CDR3 runs from the conserved cysteine through the conserved F or W. A D gene is named only where the DNA matches it firmly. Some rows have no size entry. The others give once, few or many, or a class for an expanded clone.

V gene	J gene	D gene	clone size	CDR3 length	CDR3 DNA	CDR3 protein
TRBV7-2	TRBJ2-1	-	once	13	TGTGCCAGCAGCTTCATCGGGCGGGGAGAGCAGTTCTTC	CASSFIGRGEQFF
TRBV6-5	TRBJ2-5	-	few	15	TGTGCCAGCAGTTACTCGATGGGGGGTTACGAGACCCAGTACTTC	CASSYSMGGYETQYF
TRBV11-2	TRBJ2-1	TRBD2	-	13	TGTGCCAGCAGCCAGGGACTAGCGGGAGAGCAGTTCTTC	CASSQGLAGEQFF
TRBV7-9	TRBJ1-4	-	-	15	TGTGCCAGCAGCTTACCCCGAGGAGACCATGAAAAACTGTTTTTT	CASSLPRGDHEKLFF
TRBV29-1	TRBJ2-4	-	-	14	TGCAGCGCCGCGGACAGCCGAGGGAAAAACATTCAGTACTTC	CSAADSRGKNIQYF
TRBV6-5	TRBJ2-5	-	-	13	TGTGCCAGCAGTTACCCAGGGATGGAGACCCAGTACTTC	CASSYPGMETQYF
TRBV7-8	TRBJ2-7	-	few	13	TGTGCCAGCAGCCTCCAGTCGAGCGCCGAGCAGTACTTC	CASSLQSSAEQYF
TRBV5-4	TRBJ1-1	-	-	14	TGTGCCAGCAGCTTGGCCAGAATGAACACTGAAGCTTTCTTT	CASSLARMNTEAFF
TRBV9	TRBJ1-2	TRBD1	few	15	TGTGCCAGCAGCCCCAGACAGGGTGACAACTATGGCTACACCTTC	CASSPRQGDNYGYTF
TRBV25-1	TRBJ2-2	-	-	15	TGTGCCAGCAGTGATTTTGGACTCAACACCGGGGAGCTGTTTTTT	CASSDFGLNTGELFF
TRBV6-5	TRBJ1-2	TRBD1	few	13	TGTGCCAGCAGTCCGACAGGGGGCAGGGGCTACACCTTC	CASSPTGGRGYTF
TRBV11-2	TRBJ2-3	TRBD2	-	19	TGTGCCAGCAGCAAAGGATTACGGACTAGCGGCGCCGGCACAGATACGCAGTATTTT	CASSKGLRTSGAGTDTQYF
TRBV4-1	TRBJ1-3	-	-	15	TGCGCCAGCAGCCAAGCCGAAACCGGGGGGAACACCATATATTTT	CASSQAETGGNTIYF
TRBV18	TRBJ2-1	-	-	15	TGTGCCAGCTCACCACTCTCAGGGGAGTACAATGAGCAGTTCTTC	CASSPLSGEYNEQFF
TRBV18	TRBJ1-1	-	-	15	TGTGCCAGCTCACCGGTGCAGGCGGGGAACACTGAAGCTTTCTTT	CASSPVQAGNTEAFF
TRBV7-2	TRBJ2-3	-	few	12	TGTGCCAGCAGCCCATTTTTGGATACGCAGTATTTT	CASSPFLDTQYF
TRBV4-1	TRBJ2-3	TRBD2	-	16	TGCGCCAGCAGCCCGACTAGCCCCTCGGGCACAGATACGCAGTATTTT	CASSPTSPSGTDTQYF
TRBV25-1	TRBJ2-1	TRBD1	few	17	TGTGCCAGCAGTGGACAGGGGGTGTCGCGTGGGTACAATGAGCAGTTCTTC	CASSGQGVSRGYNEQFF
TRBV5-1	TRBJ2-1	TRBD2	-	14	TGCGCCAGCAGACCGGGACTAGCCTACAATGAGCAGTTCTTC	CASRPGLAYNEQFF
TRBV2	TRBJ2-3	-	few	15	TGTGCCAGCAGCCTTCTAGCGACCAGCACAGATACGCAGTATTTT	CASSLLATSTDTQYF
TRBV30	TRBJ1-4	TRBD1	few	13	TGTGCCTGGAGTCGGGACAGGCGTGAAAAACTGTTTTTT	CAWSRDRREKLFF
TRBV13	TRBJ2-5	TRBD2	-	14	TGTGCCAGCAGCTCAAAAGCGGGAGGAGAGACCCAGTACTTC	CASSSKAGGETQYF
TRBV30	TRBJ1-2	TRBD1	few	15	TGTGCCTGGAGTGCCGAGGGGCAGGGGGACTATGGCTACACCTTC	CAWSAEGQGDYGYTF
TRBV7-2	TRBJ2-7	TRBD1	-	15	TGTGCCAGCAGCACGCCCGACAGGGTTCTTTACGAGCAGTACTTC	CASSTPDRVLYEQYF
TRBV19	TRBJ1-4	-	-	15	TGTGCCAGTCGGAGGGCAGGCCCAACTAATGAAAAACTGTTTTTT	CASRRAGPTNEKLFF
TRBV21-1	TRBJ1-6	-	-	16	TGTGCCAGCAGCAAAGGGGACAGTACCTTCCATTCACCCCTCCACTTT	CASSKGDSTFHSPLHF
TRBV9	TRBJ2-1	-	few	15	TGTGCCAGCAGCCCCGAAGGGGCAGACTACAATGAGCAGTTCTTC	CASSPEGADYNEQFF
TRBV6-6	TRBJ1-6	TRBD1	few	14	TGTGCCAGCAGTTACAACAGGGGTAATTCACCCCTCCACTTT	CASSYNRGNSPLHF
TRBV11-2	TRBJ2-7	TRBD1	-	13	TGTGCCAGCAGCCTAGGGACAGGGGGCGCGGATGACTTC	CASSLGTGGADDF
TRBV4-2	TRBJ1-4	-	few	16	TGTGCCAGCAGCCAAGATCAGGGACGGCAGGGGGAAAAACTGTTTTTT	CASSQDQGRQGEKLFF
TRBV12-5	TRBJ2-1	-	few	12	TGTGCTAGTGGTTACCAAACAGGAGAGCAGTTCTTC	CASGYQTGEQFF
TRBV2	TRBJ2-1	-	few	13	TGTGCCAGCAGTGGCGGGTTAGAGAATGAGCAGTTCTTC	CASSGGLENEQFF
TRBV7-7	TRBJ2-1	TRBD2	-	15	TGTGCTAGCAGCCCTGGGACTAGCGGCTACAATGAGCAGTTCTTC	CASSPGTSGYNEQFF
TRBV10-3	TRBJ2-3	TRBD1	many	15	TGTGCCATCAGTACCACAGGGGCCGACACAGATACGCAGTATTTT	CAISTTGADTDTQYF
TRBV10-3	TRBJ2-7	-	-	13	TGTGCCATCAGGGAGACCGCCTACTACGAGCAGTACTTC	CAIRETAYYEQYF
TRBV9	TRBJ2-5	-	-	14	TGTGCCAGCAGCCCCCGGGGAGGTAGGGAGACCCAGTACTTC	CASSPRGGRETQYF
TRBV2	TRBJ2-1	TRBD2	-	14	TGTGCCAGCAGTAGGACTAGCGGGGGCAATGAGCAGTTCTTC	CASSRTSGGNEQFF
TRBV11-2	TRBJ1-5	TRBD1	few	14	TGTGCCAGCAGCTTTGGACAGGGAGATCAGCCCCAGCATTTT	CASSFGQGDQPQHF
TRBV9	TRBJ1-2	TRBD1	-	13	TGTGCCAGCAGCGTAGGGGACAGGGGAGGCTACACCTTC	CASSVGDRGGYTF
TRBV7-9	TRBJ2-7	-	-	14	TGTGCCAGCAGCCGAGATCAGGGCTCCTACGAGCAGTACTTC	CASSRDQGSYEQYF
TRBV5-1	TRBJ2-1	TRBD2	few	15	TGCGCCAGCAGCTCGACGGGACTAACGGGTAATGAGCAGTTCTTC	CASSSTGLTGNEQFF